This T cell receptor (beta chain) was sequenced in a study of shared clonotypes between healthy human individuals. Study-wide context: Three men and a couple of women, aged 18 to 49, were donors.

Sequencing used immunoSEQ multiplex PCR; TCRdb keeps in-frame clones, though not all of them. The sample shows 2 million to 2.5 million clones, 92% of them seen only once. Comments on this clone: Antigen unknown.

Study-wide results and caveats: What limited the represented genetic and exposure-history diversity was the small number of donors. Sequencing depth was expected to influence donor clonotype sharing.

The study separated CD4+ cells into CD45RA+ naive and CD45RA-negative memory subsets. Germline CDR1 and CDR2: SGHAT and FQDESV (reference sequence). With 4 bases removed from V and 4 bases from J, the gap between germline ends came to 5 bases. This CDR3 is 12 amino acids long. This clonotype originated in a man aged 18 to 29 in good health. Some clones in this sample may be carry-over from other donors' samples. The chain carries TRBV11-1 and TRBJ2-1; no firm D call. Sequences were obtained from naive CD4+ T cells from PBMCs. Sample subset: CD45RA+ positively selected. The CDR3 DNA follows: TGTGCCAGCAGCTCAACATACAATGAGCAGTTCTTC. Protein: CASSSTYNEQFF. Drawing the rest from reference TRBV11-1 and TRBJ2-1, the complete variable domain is EAEVAQSPRYKITEKSQAVAFWCDPISGHATLYWYRQILGQGPELLVQFQDESVVDDSQLPKDRFSAERLKGVDSTLKIQPAELGDSAMYLCASSSTYNEQFFGPGTRLTVL.